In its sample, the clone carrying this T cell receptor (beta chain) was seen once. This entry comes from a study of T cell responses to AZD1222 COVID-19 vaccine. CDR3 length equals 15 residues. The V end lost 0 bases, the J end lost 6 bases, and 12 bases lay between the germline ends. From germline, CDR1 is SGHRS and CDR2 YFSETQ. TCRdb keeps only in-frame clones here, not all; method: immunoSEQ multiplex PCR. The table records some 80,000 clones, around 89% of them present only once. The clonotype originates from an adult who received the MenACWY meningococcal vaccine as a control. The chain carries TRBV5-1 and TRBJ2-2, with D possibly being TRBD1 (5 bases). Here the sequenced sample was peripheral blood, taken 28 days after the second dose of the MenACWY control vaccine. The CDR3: CASSLEGIASGELFF. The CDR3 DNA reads TGCGCCAGCAGCTTGGAGGGGATTGCGTCCGGGGAGCTGTTTTTT.